Listed here is a single T cell receptor (beta chain). Its matching antigen is unknown. Genomic DNA per cell subset filled all wells of several immunoSEQ plates. TCRdb's copy holds only in-frame clones and misses some; the assay was immunoSEQ multiplex PCR. The sample holds approximately 2,200,000 clones, 93% seen once. This CDR3 is 15 amino acids long. Germline-derived CDR1 and CDR2 are ENHRY and SYGVKD. Trimming left V 6 bases short and J 2 bases short, with 17 bases between. As defined, naive CD8 cells were CD45RO-negative and positively selected for CCR7, with terminally differentiated effector memory CD45RA+ cells excluded. This entry is derived from a study of shared clonotypes between healthy human individuals. Notes on the study in general: An expected dependence of interdonor clonotype sharing on sequencing depth was noted. Larger estimated richness was generally seen in naive subsets than in memory subsets.

The sequence derives from a man younger than 30 in good health. Some clones in this sample may be carry-over from other donors' samples. What was sequenced was naive CD8+ T cells from PBMCs. This chain connects TRBV10-3 to TRBJ2-7; D tentatively fits TRBD1 or TRBD2 (5 bases each). In DNA form, the CDR3 reads TGTGCCATCAGGTTGGGACCAAAAGAAACCTACGAGCAGTACTTC. Amino acids: CAIRLGPKETYEQYF.